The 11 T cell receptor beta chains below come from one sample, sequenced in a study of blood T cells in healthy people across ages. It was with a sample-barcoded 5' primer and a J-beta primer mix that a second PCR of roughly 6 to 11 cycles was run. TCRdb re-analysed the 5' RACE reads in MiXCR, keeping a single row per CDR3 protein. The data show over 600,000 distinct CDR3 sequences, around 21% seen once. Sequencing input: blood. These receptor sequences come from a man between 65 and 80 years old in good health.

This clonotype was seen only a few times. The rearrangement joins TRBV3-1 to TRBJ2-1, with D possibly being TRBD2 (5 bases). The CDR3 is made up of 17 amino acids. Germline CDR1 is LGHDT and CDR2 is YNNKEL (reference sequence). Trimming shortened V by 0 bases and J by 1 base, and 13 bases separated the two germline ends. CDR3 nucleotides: TGTGCCAGCAGCCAAGATCTCAGCGGCAGTTCCTACAATGAGCAGTTCTTC. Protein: CASSQDLSGSSYNEQFF.

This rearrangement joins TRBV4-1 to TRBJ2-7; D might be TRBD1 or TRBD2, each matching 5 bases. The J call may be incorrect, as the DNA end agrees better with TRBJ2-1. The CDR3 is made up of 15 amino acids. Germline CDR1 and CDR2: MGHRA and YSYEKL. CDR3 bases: TGCGCCAGCAGCCAAGTTTTCAGGGACCGCAATGAGCAGTTCTTC. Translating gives CASSQVFRDRNEQFF.

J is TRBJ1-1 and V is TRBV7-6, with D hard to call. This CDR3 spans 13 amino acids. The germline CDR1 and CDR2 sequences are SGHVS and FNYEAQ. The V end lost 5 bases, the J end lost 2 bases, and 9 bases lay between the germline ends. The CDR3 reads CASSEYRNTEAFF. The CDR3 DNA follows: TGTGCCAGCAGCGAATATCGCAACACTGAAGCTTTCTTT.

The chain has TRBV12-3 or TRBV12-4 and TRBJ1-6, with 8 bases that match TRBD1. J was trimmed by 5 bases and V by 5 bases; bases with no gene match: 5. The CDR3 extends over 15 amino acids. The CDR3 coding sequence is TGTGCCAGCAGTGTCCGGGACAGGCATAATTCACCCCTCCACTTT. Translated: CASSVRDRHNSPLHF.

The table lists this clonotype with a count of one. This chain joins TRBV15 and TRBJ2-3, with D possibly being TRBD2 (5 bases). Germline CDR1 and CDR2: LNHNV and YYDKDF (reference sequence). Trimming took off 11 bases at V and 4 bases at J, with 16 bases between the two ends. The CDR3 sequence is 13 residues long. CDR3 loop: CAARTYGADTQYF. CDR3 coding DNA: TGTGCCGCCCGGACTTACGGCGCAGATACGCAGTATTTT. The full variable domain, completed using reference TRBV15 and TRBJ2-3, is DAMVIQNPRYQVTQFGKPVTLSCSQTLNHNVMYWYQQKSSQAPKLLFHYYDKDFNNEADTPDNFQSRRPNTSFCFLDIRSPGLGDTAMYLCAARTYGADTQYFGPGTRLTVL.

CDR3: CASSFGSRTDTQYF. DNA for the CDR3: TGCGCCAGCAGCTTTGGCTCCCGCACAGATACGCAGTATTTT. J is TRBJ2-3 and V is TRBV5-1; the D is unclear. Germline loops: CDR1 SGHRS, CDR2 YFSETQ. V lost 2 bases, J lost 1 base, and 8 bases lay in between. The CDR3 extends over 14 amino acids.

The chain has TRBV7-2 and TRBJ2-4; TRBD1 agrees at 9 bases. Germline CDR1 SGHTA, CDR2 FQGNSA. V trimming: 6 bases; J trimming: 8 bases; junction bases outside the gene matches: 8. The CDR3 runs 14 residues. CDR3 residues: CASSGQGMVDIQYF. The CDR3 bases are TGTGCCAGCAGTGGACAGGGGATGGTGGACATTCAGTACTTC. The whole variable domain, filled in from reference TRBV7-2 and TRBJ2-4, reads GAGVSQSPSNKVTEKGKDVELRCDPISGHTALYWYRQSLGQGLEFLIYFQGNSAPDKSGLPSDRFSAERTGGSVSTLTIQRTQQEDSAVYLCASSGQGMVDIQYFGAGTRLSVL.

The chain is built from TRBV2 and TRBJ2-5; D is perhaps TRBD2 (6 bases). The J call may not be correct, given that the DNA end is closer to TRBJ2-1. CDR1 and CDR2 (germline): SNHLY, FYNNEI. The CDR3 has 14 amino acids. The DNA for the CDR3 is TGTGCCAGCAGTGAAGCGGGTAGCGGTCATGAGCAGTTCTTC. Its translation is CASSEAGSGHEQFF.

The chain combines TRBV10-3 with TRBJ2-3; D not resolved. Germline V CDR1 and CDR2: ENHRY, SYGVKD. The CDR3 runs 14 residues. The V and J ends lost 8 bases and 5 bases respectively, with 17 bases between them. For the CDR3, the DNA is TGTGCCATCCAGGAGACTGGCCTCGGAGATACGCAGTATTTT. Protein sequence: CAIQETGLGDTQYF.

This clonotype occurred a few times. The CDR3 is CAISPAGGQETQYF. The CDR3 coding sequence is TGTGCCATCAGCCCCGCAGGGGGACAAGAGACCCAGTACTTC. The chain joins TRBV10-3 to TRBJ2-5, with 7 bases that match TRBD1. With 6 bases clipped from V and 2 bases from J, the junction kept 6 bases outside the gene matches. Germline V lookup: CDR1 ENHRY, CDR2 SYGVKD. The CDR3 is 14 amino acids.

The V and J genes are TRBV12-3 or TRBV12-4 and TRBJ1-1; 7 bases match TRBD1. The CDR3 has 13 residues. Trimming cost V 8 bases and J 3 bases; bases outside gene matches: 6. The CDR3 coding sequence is TGTGCCAGCGGACTTACAGGGGACACTGAAGCTTTCTTT. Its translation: CASGLTGDTEAFF.